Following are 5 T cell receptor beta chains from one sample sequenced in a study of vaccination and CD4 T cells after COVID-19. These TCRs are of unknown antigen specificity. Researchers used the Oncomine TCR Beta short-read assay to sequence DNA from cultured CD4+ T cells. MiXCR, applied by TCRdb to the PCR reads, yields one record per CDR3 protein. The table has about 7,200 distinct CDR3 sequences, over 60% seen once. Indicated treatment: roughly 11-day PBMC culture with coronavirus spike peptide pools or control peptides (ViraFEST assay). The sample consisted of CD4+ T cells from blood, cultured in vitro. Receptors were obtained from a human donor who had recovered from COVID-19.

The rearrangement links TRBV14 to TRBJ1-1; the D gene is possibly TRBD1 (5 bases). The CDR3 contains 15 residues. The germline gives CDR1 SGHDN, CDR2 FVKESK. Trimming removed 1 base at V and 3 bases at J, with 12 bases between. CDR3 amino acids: CASSQAPQGYTEAFF. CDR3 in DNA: TGTGCCAGCAGCCAAGCTCCTCAGGGATACACTGAAGCTTTCTTT.

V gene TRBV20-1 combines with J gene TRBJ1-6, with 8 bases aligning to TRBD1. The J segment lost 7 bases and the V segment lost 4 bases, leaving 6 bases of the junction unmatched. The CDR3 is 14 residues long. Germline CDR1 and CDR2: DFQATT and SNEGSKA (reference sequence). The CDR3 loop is CSATGTGVNSPLHF. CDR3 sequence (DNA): TGCAGTGCTACCGGGACAGGTGTGAATTCACCCCTCCACTTT.

The CDR3 loop is CASSKADSRYLETQYF. CDR3 nucleotides: TGTGCCAGCAGCAAAGCGGACAGTAGGTATCTGGAGACCCAGTACTTC. The chain couples TRBV21-1 to TRBJ2-5; no check of the table's D call, TRBD1, against the DNA was made. TRBV21-1 represents a pseudogene. The CDR3 contains 16 residues.

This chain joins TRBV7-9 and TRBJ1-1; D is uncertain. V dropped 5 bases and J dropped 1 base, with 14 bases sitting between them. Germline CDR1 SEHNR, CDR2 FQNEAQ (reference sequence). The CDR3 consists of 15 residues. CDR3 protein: CASSKMGGKNTEAFF. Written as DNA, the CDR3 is TGTGCCAGCAGCAAAATGGGTGGGAAGAACACTGAAGCTTTCTTT.

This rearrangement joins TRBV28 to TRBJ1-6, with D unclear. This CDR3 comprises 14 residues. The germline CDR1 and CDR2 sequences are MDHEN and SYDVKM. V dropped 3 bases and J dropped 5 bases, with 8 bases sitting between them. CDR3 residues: CASSFHQNNSPLHF. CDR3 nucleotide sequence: TGTGCCAGCAGTTTCCACCAGAATAATTCACCCCTCCACTTT.